The 27 T cell receptor beta chains below were found in one sample sequenced in a study of cytomegalovirus exposure and HLA in healthy donors. The repertoire was sequenced with immunoSEQ multiplex PCR; TCRdb's copy has only in-frame clones and lacks some. The profile shows 150,000 to 200,000 clones, roughly nine tenths of them singletons. The sample comprised PBMCs. Receptors were obtained from a young woman in good health and CMV-seropositive.

This chain links TRBV11-2 with TRBJ2-6; D gene ambiguous. Trimming removed 1 base from V and 0 bases from J, with 4 bases in between. The CDR3 loop spans 15 amino acids. Per germline, CDR1 SGHAT and CDR2 FQNNGV. CDR3 DNA sequence: TGTGCCAGCAGCTTAGGGAGCTCTGGGGCCAACGTCCTGACTTTC. This gives the protein CASSLGSSGANVLTF.

V usage is TRBV29-1 and J usage is TRBJ1-2; D may be TRBD1 (5 bases). The CDR3 sequence is 15 residues long. Germline CDR1 and CDR2: SQVTM and ANQGSEA. The V gene lost 0 bases and the J gene lost 5 bases, with 16 bases spanning the gap. In DNA, the CDR3 is TGCAGCGTTGAAGACCTAGTCCCCGGGGGGTATGGCTACACCTTC. Encoded protein: CSVEDLVPGGYGYTF.

This sequence joins TRBV4-2 and TRBJ1-1, with a possible D match to TRBD1 (5 bases). The V gene lost 0 bases and the J gene lost 5 bases, with 19 bases spanning the gap. The CDR3 loop spans 17 amino acids. CDR1 and CDR2 (germline): LGHNA, YNFKEQ. The CDR3 DNA reads TGTGCCAGCAGCCAAGATACTTGGGGCCCCCGGGAGACTGAAGCTTTCTTT. This encodes CASSQDTWGPRETEAFF.

The chain recombines TRBV6-5 with TRBJ1-3, with TRBD1 matching over 9 bases. This CDR3 comprises 15 residues. Unmatched junction bases numbered 4, after V lost 5 bases and J lost 2 bases. Germline V gene data show CDR1 as MNHEY and CDR2 as SVGAGI. The CDR3 DNA reads TGTGCCAGCAGTCGGGACAGGGTCCCTGGAAACACCATATATTTT. Its protein is CASSRDRVPGNTIYF.

This chain joins TRBV4-2 and TRBJ2-3; TRBD2 agrees at 8 bases. V shed 1 base, J shed 6 bases, and the junction held 3 bases outside the gene matches. Per the germline V gene, CDR1 is LGHNA and CDR2 is YNFKEQ. The CDR3 totals 14 residues. The DNA of the CDR3 is TGTGCCAGCAGCCAAGTAGCGGGAAGGGATACGCAGTATTTT. Translating it yields CASSQVAGRDTQYF.

This sequence joins TRBV9 and TRBJ2-7; 7 bases line up with TRBD2. Unmatched junction bases numbered 7, after V lost 1 base and J lost 6 bases. CDR1 and CDR2 from the germline V gene are SGDLS and YYNGEE. The length of the CDR3 is 14 residues. The CDR3 DNA reads as TGTGCCAGCAGCGTAAGGGAGCGGGGAGCCGAGCAGTACTTC. Amino acid sequence: CASSVRERGAEQYF.

The chain has TRBV29-1 and TRBJ2-1, with D maybe TRBD2 (6 bases). The CDR3 totals 12 residues. Germline CDR1 reads SQVTM; CDR2 reads ANQGSEA. V lost 1 base to trimming and J lost 6 bases, with 7 bases between them. CDR3 sequence reads: CSVEGGGNEQFF. CDR3 bases: TGCAGCGTTGAAGGGGGAGGCAATGAGCAGTTCTTC.

J is TRBJ2-5 and V is TRBV30; D possibly corresponds to TRBD2 (5 bases). The CDR3 length is 15 residues. Looked up from germline, CDR1 is GTSNPN and CDR2 is SVGIG (reference sequence). V lost 4 bases, J lost 5 bases, and 20 bases lay in between. CDR3 DNA sequence: TGTGCCTGGACCAACCCTAGCCGGGCGGCGGAGACCCAGTACTTC. Translated: CAWTNPSRAAETQYF. The full variable domain, completed using reference TRBV30 and TRBJ2-5, is SQTIHQWPATLVQPVGSPLSLECTVEGTSNPNLYWYRQAAGRGLQLLFYSVGIGQISSEVPQNLSASRPQDRQFILSSKKLLLSDSGFYLCAWTNPSRAAETQYFGPGTRLLVL.

This chain links TRBV13 with TRBJ1-2, with no clear D. The V end was cut by 0 bases, the J end by 8 bases, with 19 bases between. Per germline, CDR1 PRHDT and CDR2 FYEKMQ (reference sequence). The CDR3 spans 16 residues. The CDR3 spells CASSLGLSAGMAGYTF. The CDR3 DNA sequence: TGTGCCAGCAGCTTAGGTCTTTCCGCGGGGATGGCCGGCTACACCTTC. Full variable domain (remainder filled in from reference TRBV13 and TRBJ1-2): AAGVIQSPRHLIKEKRETATLKCYPIPRHDTVYWYQQGPGQDPQFLISFYEKMQSDKGSIPDRFSAQQFSDYHSELNMSSLELGDSALYFCASSLGLSAGMAGYTFGSGTRLTVV.

This chain uses TRBV2 with TRBJ1-4; TRBD1 matches at 7 bases. The V gene end was trimmed by 8 bases and the J gene end by 4 bases; junction bases not matched to a gene: 10. CDR1 is SNHLY and CDR2 is FYNNEI in the germline V gene. The CDR3 covers 15 residues. For the CDR3, the DNA is TGTGCCAGCCGGGATCGGACAGGAGTTAATGAAAAACTGTTTTTT. It is translated as CASRDRTGVNEKLFF. The full variable domain, with the rest looked up from reference TRBV2 and TRBJ1-4, is EPEVTQTPSHQVTQMGQEVILRCVPISNHLYFYWYRQILGQKVEFLVSFYNNEISEKSEIFDDQFSVERPDGSNFTLKIRSTKLEDSAMYFCASRDRTGVNEKLFFGSGTQLSVL.

The V call is TRBV5-1, the J call TRBJ2-2; 9 positions agree with TRBD1. V was pared by 3 bases and J by 7 bases, with 7 bases of the junction left unmatched. Germline V lookup: CDR1 SGHRS, CDR2 YFSETQ. This CDR3 spans 15 amino acids. Here the CDR3 DNA reads TGCGCCAGCAGCTGGAGGACAGGGGCCTTCGGGGAGCTGTTTTTT. It specifies CASSWRTGAFGELFF.

The V call is TRBV27, the J call TRBJ2-3, with D perhaps TRBD2 (7 bases). Germline values: CDR1 MNHEY, CDR2 SMNVEV (reference sequence). There are 15 residues in the CDR3. V lost 4 bases, J lost 1 base, and 12 bases lay in between. CDR3 amino acids: CASSYLGGRTDTQYF. The CDR3 nucleotides are TGTGCCAGCAGTTATCTCGGGGGGCGCACAGATACGCAGTATTTT.

This chain joins TRBV19 and TRBJ1-2; no definite D call. The V end was cut by 8 bases, the J end by 0 bases, with 13 bases between. The germline CDR1 and CDR2 sequences are LNHDA and SQIVND (reference sequence). This CDR3 has 14 amino acids. CDR3 sequence reads: CASRNGGTNYGYTF. The CDR3 DNA follows: TGTGCCAGTCGAAACGGAGGTACTAACTATGGCTACACCTTC.

The chain uses TRBV2 and TRBJ1-6; D is possibly TRBD1 (5 bases). The length of the CDR3 is 15 residues. Germline V gives CDR1 SNHLY, CDR2 FYNNEI. V was pared by 0 bases and J by 7 bases, with 10 bases between. CDR3 residues: CASSEARQTNSPLHF. The CDR3 bases are TGTGCCAGCAGTGAAGCCCGACAGACGAATTCACCCCTCCACTTT.

V gene TRBV7-2 combines with J gene TRBJ2-7; D is perhaps TRBD2 (6 bases). Germline values: CDR1 SGHTA, CDR2 FQGNSA. V lost 5 bases and J 2 bases, leaving 10 bases between the germline ends. The CDR3 is made up of 13 amino acids. CDR3 sequence (DNA): TGTGCCAGCAGCCCTAGCGCCCCCTACGAGCAGTACTTC. Translated: CASSPSAPYEQYF.

The rearrangement uses TRBV5-1 and TRBJ1-2; D may be TRBD1 (6 bases). Per germline, CDR1 SGHRS and CDR2 YFSETQ. The CDR3 sequence is 13 residues long. V was pared by 3 bases and J by 6 bases, with 12 bases between. The CDR3 is CASSSPGADGYTF. The CDR3 region has the DNA TGCGCCAGCAGCTCGCCAGGGGCTGATGGCTACACCTTC.

The rearrangement uses TRBV4-1 and TRBJ2-7, with 11 bases matching TRBD1. The CDR3 consists of 16 residues. Germline V gene data show CDR1 as MGHRA and CDR2 as YSYEKL. V lost 1 base to trimming and J lost 2 bases; unmatched junction nucleotides: 4. Written as DNA, the CDR3 is TGCGCCAGCAGCCAAGGGACAGGGGGCAACACCTACGAGCAGTACTTC. This gives the protein CASSQGTGGNTYEQYF.

This clone came up once. This chain links TRBV7-8 with TRBJ1-5; maybe TRBD1 (6 bases). Deletions cut 1 base from V and 3 bases from J, with 10 bases between. The CDR3 extends over 15 amino acids. Germline V gives CDR1 SGHVS, CDR2 FQNEAQ. CDR3 sequence reads: CASSLDRVSNQPQHF. CDR3 bases: TGTGCCAGCAGCTTAGACAGGGTGTCCAATCAGCCCCAGCATTTT.

The chain carries TRBV5-7 and TRBJ2-1, with 10 bases fitting TRBD2. TRBV5-7 belongs to the ORF category, with a function that is uncertain. V shed 7 bases, J shed 7 bases, and the junction held 8 bases outside the gene matches. This CDR3 is built from 14 residues. CDR3 coding DNA: TGTGCCAGCTACGGACTAGCGGAGCCGAATGAGCAGTTCTTC. Amino acid sequence: CASYGLAEPNEQFF.

CDR3 protein: CASSQVGAGVDTQYF. In DNA, the CDR3 is TGCGCCAGCAGCCAAGTAGGAGCGGGAGTAGATACGCAGTATTTT. The rearrangement links TRBV4-3 to TRBJ2-3; TRBD2 matches 8 bases. Germline trimming cut 1 base from V and 5 bases from J; bases unmatched to any gene: 5. CDR1 LGHNA and CDR2 YSLEER come from the germline V gene. This CDR3 is 15 amino acids long.

This rearrangement joins TRBV10-1 to TRBJ2-1; 7 nucleotides align to TRBD1. CDR1 WNHNN and CDR2 SYGVQD come from the germline V gene (reference sequence). Germline trimming cut 4 bases from V and 9 bases from J; bases unmatched to any gene: 6. CDR3 size: 13 residues. This CDR3 is CASSVRQGSEQFF. The CDR3 DNA follows: TGCGCCAGCAGTGTACGACAGGGAAGTGAGCAGTTCTTC.

The rearrangement uses TRBV30 and TRBJ2-1; TRBD2 is a possible D gene (5 bases). The V gene's germline CDR1 is GTSNPN and CDR2 SVGIG (reference sequence). The length of the CDR3 is 12 residues. The V end was cut by 0 bases, the J end by 6 bases, with 6 bases between. The DNA of the CDR3 is TGTGCCTGGAGTGTACTAGGCAATGAGCAGTTCTTC. Protein: CAWSVLGNEQFF.

The V gene is TRBV6-4, the J gene TRBJ2-7; 11 bases are shared with TRBD1. Looked up from germline, CDR1 is MRHNA and CDR2 is SNTAGT. V gave up 5 bases and J gave up 2 bases; unmatched junction bases: 2. This CDR3 has 14 residues. Here the CDR3 reads CASSSDRGPYEQYF. For the CDR3, the DNA is TGTGCCAGCAGTTCGGACAGGGGGCCCTACGAGCAGTACTTC.

The V call is TRBV19, the J call TRBJ1-5, with TRBD1 matching 8 bases. The CDR3 is made up of 16 amino acids. V shed 6 bases, J shed 4 bases, and the junction held 11 bases outside the gene matches. Germline CDR1 reads LNHDA; CDR2 reads SQIVND (reference sequence). The CDR3 coding sequence is TGTGCCAGTAGCAGAGACCTGACAGGGGTTAATCAGCCCCAGCATTTT. Translated: CASSRDLTGVNQPQHF. Full variable domain (rest looked up from reference TRBV19 and TRBJ1-5): DGGITQSPKYLFRKEGQNVTLSCEQNLNHDAMYWYRQDPGQGLRLIYYSQIVNDFQKGDIAEGYSVSREKKESFPLTVTSAQKNPTAFYLCASSRDLTGVNQPQHFGDGTRLSIL.

This clone has just a few counts. V usage is TRBV5-4 and J usage is TRBJ1-5; no definite D call. CDR1 and CDR2 from the germline V gene are SGHNT and YYREEE (reference sequence). V gave up 0 bases and J gave up 10 bases, with 11 bases separating them. The length of the CDR3 is 13 residues. CDR3: CASSLDLRFPQHF. Written as DNA, the CDR3 is TGTGCCAGCAGCTTGGACCTAAGATTTCCCCAGCATTTT.

This clone showed up just once. V gene TRBV28 combines with J gene TRBJ1-5, with D possibly being TRBD1 (5 bases). Germline V gene sequence: CDR1 MDHEN, CDR2 SYDVKM. The CDR3 runs 14 residues. Trimming removed 2 bases from V and 6 bases from J, with 11 bases in between. The CDR3 DNA is TGTGCCAGCAGTTTAGAGGGAGGGGTTCAGCCCCAGCATTTT. Amino acids: CASSLEGGVQPQHF.

This chain uses TRBV21-1 with TRBJ2-5; the listed D gene, TRBD2, was not tested against the DNA. TRBV21-1 is recorded as a pseudogene. The CDR3 has 23 residues. CDR3 in amino acids: CASSKARRGIIERREGQRETQYF. CDR3 sequence (DNA): TGTGCCAGCAGCAAAGCGCGTAGGGGGATTATCGAAAGGCGGGAGGGCCAGAGGGAGACCCAGTACTTC.